This T cell receptor (beta chain) was found in a study of OX40 agonist ivuxolimab in advanced cancers. The repertoire was sequenced with immunoSEQ multiplex PCR; TCRdb's copy has only in-frame clones and lacks some. Here the sample spans about 84,000 clones, 75% to 90% being singletons. CDR1 is SGDLS, CDR2 YYNGEE, per germline. Trimming took 3 bases from V and 0 from J, leaving 13 bases between them. The CDR3 spans 16 residues. The gene calls are TRBV9 and TRBJ1-3; tentative D call: TRBD1 (5 bases). This material consisted of CD4+ or CD8+ T cells sorted from blood, taken in a trial of the OX40 agonist ivuxolimab. The TCR was taken from an adult with an advanced solid tumor such as melanoma, head and neck, liver or kidney cancer. The CDR3 sequence: CASSGTGVSSGNTIYF. CDR3 DNA: TGTGCCAGCAGCGGGACGGGGGTGAGCTCTGGAAACACCATATATTTT.